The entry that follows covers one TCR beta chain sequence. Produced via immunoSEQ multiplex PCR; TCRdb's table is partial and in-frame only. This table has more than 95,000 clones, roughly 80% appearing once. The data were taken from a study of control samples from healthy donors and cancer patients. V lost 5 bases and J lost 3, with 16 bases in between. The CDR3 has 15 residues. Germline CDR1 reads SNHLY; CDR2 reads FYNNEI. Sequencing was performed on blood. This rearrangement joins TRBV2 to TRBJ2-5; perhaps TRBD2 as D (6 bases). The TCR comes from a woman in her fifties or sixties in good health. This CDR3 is CASSPHSGGEETQYF. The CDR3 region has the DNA TGTGCCAGCAGTCCCCATTCGGGCGGGGAAGAGACCCAGTACTTC. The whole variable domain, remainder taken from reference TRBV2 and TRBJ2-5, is EPEVTQTPSHQVTQMGQEVILRCVPISNHLYFYWYRQILGQKVEFLVSFYNNEISEKSEIFDDQFSVERPDGSNFTLKIRSTKLEDSAMYFCASSPHSGGEETQYFGPGTRLLVL.